This T cell receptor (beta chain) is from a study of CXCR3-negative and CXCR3-positive naive CD8 T cells. Via 5' RACE with UMI labels, TRB cDNA libraries were prepared. TCRdb reprocessed the 5' RACE reads and reports one entry per CDR3 protein, with no DNA. Across roughly 60,000 distinct CDR3 sequences, the top ten clones capture approximately 0.8% of the sample. General study findings and limits: TRB CDR3s of CXCR3-positive naive cells were more hydrophobic than those of CXCR3-negative naive cells.

Remarks on this clonotype: The antigen remains unidentified.

Identification of naive CD8+ T cells rested on CD45RO-CCR7+CD27+CD95- status. Sequencing used naive CXCR3+ CD8+ T cells from blood. Subset: CD45RO-CCR7+CD27+CD95- naive CD8+ T cells expressing CXCR3 (TNR3+). The TCR sequence derives from a human donor in good health. Some clones in this sample may be carry-over from other donors' samples.

The CDR3 here is CASSPDGDEQFF. The chain joins TRBV5-1 to TRBJ2-1. Looked up from germline, CDR1 is SGHRS and CDR2 is YFSETQ. The CDR3 totals 12 residues. The full variable domain, rest sourced from reference TRBV5-1 and TRBJ2-1, is KAGVTQTPRYLIKTRGQQVTLSCSPISGHRSVSWYQQTPGQGLQFLFEYFSETQRNKGNFPGRFSGRQFSNSRSEMNVSTLELGDSALYLCASSPDGDEQFFGPGTRLTVL.